This T cell receptor (beta chain) was obtained from a study of long-term antiretroviral therapy in people with HIV. In germline, CDR1 is SGHNT, CDR2 YENEEA. The V and J ends lost 5 bases and 5 bases respectively, with 7 bases between them. This CDR3 is 12 amino acids long. Survey-level resolution applied to immunoSEQ assay v3.0. This table comes from immunoSEQ multiplex PCR, and its TCRdb copy is limited to in-frame clones, with some not included. The sample lists 28,000 or so clones, more than 85% occurring once. The sequencing used unsorted PBMCs, collected 6.2 years after starting antiretroviral therapy. The V gene is TRBV11-3, the J gene TRBJ2-1; no clear D gene. This sequence originates from a man aged 35-49 years with HIV. This CDR3 reads CASSRSHNEQFF. DNA of the CDR3: TGTGCCAGCAGCCGCAGCCACAATGAGCAGTTCTTC.